This T cell receptor (beta chain) was identified in a study of T cell repertoires in cytomegalovirus infection. This clonotype was detected ten times or more. What it binds is unknown. The germline CDR1 and CDR2 sequences are MRHNA and SNTAGT. The V gene end was trimmed by 5 bases and the J gene end by 2 bases; junction bases not matched to a gene: 5. CDR3 length: 15 amino acids. One entry per CDR3 protein, called by TCRdb with MiXCR from the reads. The repertoire consists of around 100,000 distinct CDR3 sequences, with around 10% occurring once and the leading ten covering 25% to 40%. Sequencing was done on a sample of PBMCs, sequenced either directly or after in vitro stimulation (not recorded which). The rearrangement uses TRBV6-4 and TRBJ2-3, with 9 bases that match TRBD2. This receptor was obtained from a human donor in good health (CMV status not recorded). Some clones in this sample may be carry-over from other donors' samples. This CDR3 is CASSKLAGDTDTQYF. The CDR3 coding sequence is TGTGCCAGCAGTAAGTTAGCGGGAGACACAGATACGCAGTATTTT.